This TCR beta chain originates from a study of response to subunit inactivated influenza vaccine. General observations from the study: Only a handful of new T cells, the authors suggested, are recruited with each seasonal influenza vaccination.

The sample holds a few counts of this clonotype. What it binds is unknown. The V and J ends lost 3 bases and 2 bases respectively, with 10 bases between them. CDR1 MNHEY and CDR2 SMNVEV come from the germline V gene (reference sequence). The CDR3 loop spans 14 amino acids. MiXCR, run by TCRdb on the RT-PCR reads, gives a single entry per CDR3 protein. The sample has 500,000 to 650,000 distinct CDR3 sequences, 6.5% to 8% seen once. The TCR sequence derives from a man aged 45 to 75 who received an inactivated influenza vaccine. Sequenced here: PBMCs from blood, sampled about 24 months after vaccination. This chain uses TRBV27 with TRBJ2-5, with D uncertain. In DNA form, the CDR3 reads TGTGCCAGCAGTTTGGTAGGGCAGCAAGAGACCCAGTACTTC. Amino acids: CASSLVGQQETQYF.